This T cell receptor (beta chain) was observed in a study of human T cells and chemical hapten exposure. Study summary: Sensitization used 2% DPC on roughly 2 cm by roughly 2 cm upper inner arm skin. Across samples, TCR yields varied, mostly owing to small differences in pooled library volumes.

Time point given: pre-sensitization, week 0. The treatment here: therapeutic diphenylcyclopropenone sensitization with weekly scalp DPC. One entry per CDR3 protein, called by TCRdb with MiXCR from the RACE reads. The table lists 200,000 to 300,000 distinct CDR3 sequences, approximately 8.6% of them singletons, with 2% to 2.5% in the top ten. V was pared by 4 bases and J by 1 base, with 10 bases between. CDR3 size: 14 residues. Germline V gives CDR1 SGHTA, CDR2 FQGNSA. To note about this clonotype: Its cognate antigen is unknown.

Study outcomes and limitations: High-frequency TCRs, those above 1 in 1000, stayed the same after DPC sensitization.

This TCR derives from a woman between 40 and 50 years old with alopecia areata. Some clones in this sample may be carry-over from other donors' samples. Source: whole blood, taken in connection with sensitization to the hapten diphenylcyclopropenone (DPC). The rearrangement joins TRBV7-2 to TRBJ1-1; D perhaps matches TRBD1 (5 bases). The CDR3 sequence: CASSSYRRNTEAFF. In nucleotides, the CDR3 is TGTGCCAGCAGCTCCTACAGGAGGAACACTGAAGCTTTCTTT.